The 2 T cell receptor beta chains below all came from one sample that was sequenced in a study of shared clonotypes between healthy human individuals. The repertoire was sequenced with immunoSEQ multiplex PCR; TCRdb's copy has only in-frame clones and lacks some. The table has about 590,000 clones, over 95% seen once; the top ten hold about 0.11%. Terminally differentiated effector memory CD45RA+ cells were excluded by CCR7 positive selection of CD45RO-negative cells. The material sequenced was naive CD8+ T cells sorted from blood. Receptor source: a woman in her twenties or thirties in good health.

This chain uses TRBV27 with TRBJ1-1; D is ambiguous. V lost 1 base and J lost 10, with 16 bases in between. The CDR3 sequence is 14 residues long. Per the germline V gene, CDR1 is MNHEY and CDR2 is SMNVEV (reference sequence). CDR3 sequence: CASSLFPGEVGAFF. The CDR3 DNA reads TGTGCCAGCAGTTTATTCCCCGGGGAGGTCGGAGCTTTCTTT.

This chain links TRBV7-2 with TRBJ2-7; unclear D gene. Germline CDR1 SGHTA, CDR2 FQGNSA. The CDR3 sequence is 11 residues long. CDR3 amino acids: CAVDQGYEQYF. The CDR3 DNA reads as TGTGCAGTGGACCAAGGCTACGAGCAGTACTTC.